The 9 T cell receptor beta chains listed next were all sequenced from one sample in a study of tumor-infiltrating lymphocytes in primary liver carcinoma. Constant-region priming of roughly 500 ng total RNA yielded TCR beta cDNA. Each TCR beta library was derived from three nested multiplex PCR rounds that employed slightly modified ARM-PCR. Both of the initial two PCR rounds ran for roughly 10 cycles and employed TRBV1-TRBV30 forward primers alongside a C-beta reverse primer. TCRdb used MiXCR to reprocess the multiplex PCR reads, holding one entry per CDR3 protein. The sample holds about 59,000 distinct CDR3 sequences, 71% seen once. Both RNA and DNA were isolated together from about 21-30 mg of bulk tissue that had not been sorted. Sequencing was performed on liver tumor tissue from sampling region 2. Documented subset: tumor region T2, inferior pole. The receptors come from a man between 40 and 49 years old with primary liver carcinoma and hepatitis B virus infection.

V and J are TRBV11-2 and TRBJ2-3; D is undetermined. This CDR3 region has 12 residues. V lost 6 bases and J 0 bases, leaving 4 bases between the germline ends. Germline V gene data show CDR1 as SGHAT and CDR2 as FQNNGV. CDR3 residues: CASSISTDTQYF. In nucleotides, the CDR3 is TGTGCCAGCAGTATCAGCACAGATACGCAGTATTTT.

This clonotype came up once. Being one base from a much bigger clone, this may be a read error. The chain combines TRBV7-8 with TRBJ1-2; TRBD1 matches 7 bases. The V gene's germline CDR1 is SGHVS and CDR2 FQNEAQ. This CDR3 comprises 16 residues. The CDR3, as DNA: TGTACCAGCAGCTTAGCGGGCCGACAGGGAGGCTATGGCTACACCTTC. This translates into CTSSLAGRQGGYGYTF.

The rearrangement uses TRBV6-5 and TRBJ2-5; the match to TRBD1 covers 8 bases. This CDR3 is 19 amino acids long. Per germline, CDR1 MNHEY and CDR2 SVGAGI. V lost 4 bases, J lost 10 bases, and 26 bases stayed unmatched. CDR3 nucleotides: TGTGCCAGCAGTTTACAAGGGAGTCTATGTCAGGGGGCCGGCGAAGTCCAGTACTTC. As protein: CASSLQGSLCQGAGEVQYF.

Concerning this clonotype: The junction differs from germline at one of its ends, possibly a read error. The chain links TRBV11-2 to TRBJ2-4; 13 nucleotides match TRBD2. Germline V gene data show CDR1 as SGHAT and CDR2 as FQNNGV. This CDR3 region has 17 residues. This chain's CDR3 is CVSSFPGTSGTKNTRYF. CDR3 in DNA: TGTGTCAGCAGCTTTCCCGGGACTAGCGGGACCAAAAACACTCGGTACTTC.

About this clonotype: A clone one base away is much larger, so this may be a read error. This chain joins TRBV11-2 and TRBJ2-7; D remains ambiguous. The V and J ends lost 5 bases and 2 bases respectively, with 16 bases between them. Germline loops: CDR1 SGHAT, CDR2 FQNNGV. The length of the CDR3 is 15 residues. CDR3 residues: CASSVSGEATYEQYF. The CDR3 DNA reads TGTGCCAGCAGCGTAAGTGGAGAGGCGACCTACGAGCAGTACTTC.

There are many counts of this clonotype. The chain combines TRBV29-1 with TRBJ2-7, with D possibly TRBD1 on 5 matching bases. The V gene's germline CDR1 is SQVTM and CDR2 ANQGSEA. CDR3 length equals 15 residues. V was shortened by 6 bases and J by 1 base, with 19 bases between the two germline ends. CDR3 in amino acids: CSVRPSRVKSYEQYF. Written as DNA, the CDR3 is TGCAGCGTACGCCCTTCCAGGGTCAAGTCCTACGAGCAGTACTTC.

Details on this clonotype: Germline and junction disagree at one end, which may indicate a read error. The chain has TRBV12-3 or TRBV12-4 and TRBJ1-6, with D tentatively TRBD1 (6 bases). The CDR3 loop spans 13 amino acids. For the CDR3, the DNA is TGTGCCAGCTCCTACAGGGACGACTCACTCCTCCACTTT. Translating it yields CASSYRDDSLLHF.

This clonotype appeared once. Mismatch with germline at one junction end may stem from a read error. This chain uses TRBV28 with TRBJ2-7; D is uncertain. CDR3 length: 15 residues. CDR1 is MDHEN, CDR2 SYDVKM, per germline. As DNA, the CDR3 is TGTGCCAGCAGTCCGACCAACACCTTGCTCTACGAACAGTACTTC. Its translation: CASSPTNTLLYEQYF.

This clonotype appeared once. A much bigger clone sits one base away, suggesting this may be a read error. The chain combines TRBV30 with TRBJ2-2; 8 positions agree with TRBD1. Germline V CDR1 and CDR2: GTSNPN, SVGIG (reference sequence). Trimming cost V 3 bases and J 4 bases; bases outside gene matches: 7. The CDR3 totals 15 residues. The CDR3 nucleotides read TGTGCCTGGAGCTTCCAGGACAGGGTCACCGGGGAGCTGTTTTTT. This sequence encodes CAWSFQDRVTGELFF.